A single sample is the source of the 32 T cell receptor beta chains below, sequenced in a study of T cell responses to AZD1222 COVID-19 vaccine. TCRdb's table, derived via immunoSEQ multiplex PCR, lists solely in-frame clones and lacks some. The sample lists fewer than 150,000 clones, 88% occurring once. Material: peripheral blood, obtained 28 days after the second AZD1222 dose. The receptors shown here come from an adult who received the AZD1222 COVID-19 vaccine.

The chain is built from TRBV5-1 and TRBJ2-5, with D tentatively TRBD1 (6 bases). V was trimmed by 4 bases and J by 1 base, leaving 11 bases between them. The CDR3 consists of 14 residues. Germline lookup yields CDR1 SGHRS and CDR2 YFSETQ. The CDR3 sequence: CASSPRTVQETQYF. In DNA, the CDR3 is TGCGCCAGCAGCCCAAGGACAGTCCAAGAGACCCAGTACTTC. Looking up the rest from reference TRBV5-1 and TRBJ2-5 gives the full variable domain: KAGVTQTPRYLIKTRGQQVTLSCSPISGHRSVSWYQQTPGQGLQFLFEYFSETQRNKGNFPGRFSGRQFSNSRSEMNVSTLELGDSALYLCASSPRTVQETQYFGPGTRLLVL.

The chain employs TRBV7-9 and TRBJ1-2; 10 nucleotides match TRBD1. Germline CDR1 and CDR2: SEHNR and FQNEAQ (reference sequence). Losses at the gene ends were 5 bases for V and 7 bases for J; bases not matched to a gene: 10. There are 15 residues in the CDR3. CDR3 sequence reads: CASSPSGTGDGGYTF. CDR3 nucleotides: TGTGCCAGCAGCCCCTCCGGGACAGGGGATGGTGGCTACACCTTC.

The chain recombines TRBV5-6 with TRBJ1-4; D may be TRBD1 (6 bases). The CDR3 spans 16 residues. Trimming took 5 bases from V and 3 from J, leaving 17 bases between them. The germline V gene has CDR1 SGHDT and CDR2 YYEEEE. CDR3 sequence reads: CASSSGTGRANEKLFF. The CDR3 DNA reads TGTGCCAGCAGTTCGGGCACAGGGAGGGCTAATGAAAAACTGTTTTTT.

This clone showed up just a few times. As DNA, the CDR3 is TGTGCCAGCAGCCCAGGGACAGACTTCGGCTCTGGAAACACCATATATTTT. This gives the protein CASSPGTDFGSGNTIYF. The J gene is TRBJ1-3, the V gene TRBV14; 7 bases are a match to TRBD1. Germline-derived CDR1 and CDR2 are SGHDN and FVKESK. Germline trimming cut 4 bases from V and 0 bases from J; bases unmatched to any gene: 9. This CDR3 has 17 residues.

The V gene is TRBV6-2 or TRBV6-3, the J gene TRBJ2-1; D tentatively fits TRBD1 or TRBD2 (9 bases each). The V gene lost 0 bases and the J gene lost 9 bases, with 33 bases spanning the gap. CDR3 length: 21 amino acids. Germline V gene lookup returns CDR1 MNHEY and CDR2 SVGEGT. CDR3: CASSYSGTGITSGLNVGEQFF. CDR3 DNA sequence: TGTGCCAGCAGTTACTCCGGGACAGGGATAACTAGCGGGCTGAACGTCGGTGAGCAGTTCTTC.

The J gene is TRBJ2-1, the V gene TRBV6-6; 9 bases are shared with TRBD2. The CDR3 runs 16 residues. Germline V lookup: CDR1 MNHNY, CDR2 SVGAGI (reference sequence). V dropped 5 bases and J dropped 8; count of bases not matched to a gene: 13. The CDR3 DNA follows: TGTGCCAGCAGTCCCCCCCCGGGACTAGCTAAGGATGAGCAGTTCTTC. This translates into CASSPPPGLAKDEQFF.

There are a few counts of this clone. The chain combines TRBV7-9 with TRBJ1-2; D is undetermined. There are 11 residues in the CDR3. V was cut by 5 bases and J by 4 bases, with 5 bases left in between. Looked up from germline, CDR1 is SEHNR and CDR2 is FQNEAQ (reference sequence). The CDR3 DNA reads TGTGCCAGCAGCCCGACCTATGGCTACACCTTC. Amino acids: CASSPTYGYTF.

The gene calls are TRBV18 and TRBJ2-5; 12 bases are shared with TRBD2. Per germline, CDR1 KGHSH and CDR2 LQKENI. The CDR3 totals 15 residues. Losses at the gene ends were 5 bases for V and 4 bases for J; bases not matched to a gene: 5. In DNA, the CDR3 is TGTGCCAGCTCAGGACTAGCGGGGAGCCTAGAGACCCAGTACTTC. Translated: CASSGLAGSLETQYF. The full variable domain, completed using reference TRBV18 and TRBJ2-5, is NAGVMQNPRHLVRRRGQEARLRCSPMKGHSHVYWYRQLPEEGLKFMVYLQKENIIDESGMPKERFSAEFPKEGPSILRIQQVVRGDSAAYFCASSGLAGSLETQYFGPGTRLLVL.

The rearrangement joins TRBV7-8 to TRBJ2-3; TRBD2 matches 12 bases. The V gene end was trimmed by 5 bases and the J gene end by 0 bases; junction bases not matched to a gene: 6. This CDR3 contains 17 residues. Germline CDR1 and CDR2: SGHVS and FQNEAQ. CDR3 loop: CASSPGTSGSSTDTQYF. CDR3 sequence (DNA): TGTGCCAGCAGCCCCGGGACTAGCGGGTCTAGCACAGATACGCAGTATTTT.

CDR3 loop: CASSLRTGESAFF. CDR3 DNA: TGTGCCAGCAGTTTGAGAACCGGGGAATCAGCTTTCTTT. The rearrangement uses TRBV12-3 or TRBV12-4 and TRBJ1-1; D not resolved. V lost 3 bases and J 10 bases, leaving 15 bases between the germline ends. CDR3 length: 13 amino acids.

This sequence joins TRBV19 and TRBJ2-1; 8 positions match TRBD1. V dropped 7 bases and J dropped 9; count of bases not matched to a gene: 5. Germline values: CDR1 LNHDA, CDR2 SQIVND (reference sequence). The CDR3 spans 12 residues. CDR3 sequence: CASTTQGAEQFF. CDR3 in DNA: TGTGCCAGTACTACCCAGGGGGCTGAGCAGTTCTTC.

J is TRBJ2-1 and V is TRBV28; 7 bases are shared with TRBD1. Trimming at V came to 5 bases and at J to 4 bases, leaving 11 bases not matched to a gene. Germline lookup yields CDR1 MDHEN and CDR2 SYDVKM. This CDR3 has 16 residues. CDR3 sequence: CASSITLDRPYNEQFF. The CDR3 DNA is TGTGCCAGCAGTATAACCCTGGACAGGCCGTACAATGAGCAGTTCTTC.

This chain uses TRBV18 with TRBJ2-7, with D hard to call. The germline gives CDR1 KGHSH, CDR2 LQKENI. V was trimmed by 0 bases and J by 0 bases, leaving 9 bases between them. There are 15 residues in the CDR3. CDR3 nucleotide sequence: TGTGCCAGCTCACCACCGTCAGGTGACTCCTACGAGCAGTACTTC. Encoded protein: CASSPPSGDSYEQYF.

The chain is built from TRBV4-1 and TRBJ1-2, with unresolved D. The CDR3 covers 14 residues. V was cut by 1 base and J by 4 bases, with 10 bases left in between. Germline CDR1 reads MGHRA; CDR2 reads YSYEKL. In DNA form, the CDR3 reads TGCGCCAGCAGCCAAGGAACTGCCATCTATGGCTACACCTTC. Translation gives CASSQGTAIYGYTF.

The J gene is TRBJ1-5, the V gene TRBV28; maybe TRBD1 (5 bases). There are 16 residues in the CDR3. V was pared by 4 bases and J by 5 bases, with 18 bases between. The germline V gene has CDR1 MDHEN and CDR2 SYDVKM. The CDR3 nucleotides are TGTGCCAGCAGTTCTTCAGGGACCGAGGTAGATCAGCCCCAGCATTTT. Protein: CASSSSGTEVDQPQHF.

The chain couples TRBV18 to TRBJ1-2; 7 bases map to TRBD1. The CDR3 loop spans 13 amino acids. V shed 3 bases, J shed 8 bases, and the junction held 6 bases outside the gene matches. Germline V CDR1 and CDR2: KGHSH, LQKENI. CDR3 coding DNA: TGTGCCAGCTCACCCGACAGGGAGGGCGGCTACACCTTC. Its translation is CASSPDREGGYTF.

As to this clone: In the same sample, other DNA sequences code for this CDR3. The chain recombines TRBV7-2 with TRBJ1-5, with 8 bases aligning to TRBD1. Germline CDR1 SGHTA, CDR2 FQGNSA. There are 15 residues in the CDR3. Trimming cost V 6 bases and J 0 bases; bases outside gene matches: 4. CDR3 region: CASSFGQGSNQPQHF. In DNA, the CDR3 is TGTGCCAGCAGTTTCGGACAGGGTAGCAATCAGCCCCAGCATTTT.

In nucleotides, the CDR3 is TGTGCCAGCAGCTCGGTCACTACGAATTCACCCCTCCACTTT. Translating gives CASSSVTTNSPLHF. The chain employs TRBV5-5 and TRBJ1-6; D gene unclear. Trimming took off 3 bases at V and 7 bases at J, with 11 bases between the two ends. Germline CDR1 and CDR2: SGHKS and YYEKEE (reference sequence). This CDR3 is built from 14 residues.

The chain employs TRBV28 and TRBJ1-1; perhaps TRBD1 as D (6 bases). The germline V and J ends were trimmed by 5 bases and 7 bases, with 23 bases remaining between them. Per germline, CDR1 MDHEN and CDR2 SYDVKM. The CDR3 spans 16 residues. The CDR3 DNA follows: TGTGCCAGCAGTCCACCCGGGCGGGGGGCGTACGTTGAAGCTTTCTTT. Its translation is CASSPPGRGAYVEAFF.

CDR3 residues: CATRRGTQPQHF. The CDR3 DNA sequence: TGTGCCACCCGGAGGGGCACTCAGCCCCAGCATTTT. This chain joins TRBV15 and TRBJ1-5; TRBD1 might be the D (5 bases). This CDR3 has 12 residues. V lost 8 bases to trimming and J lost 6 bases, with 11 bases between them. Germline-derived CDR1 and CDR2 are LNHNV and YYDKDF (reference sequence). Supplemented by reference TRBV15 and TRBJ1-5, the full variable domain reads DAMVIQNPRYQVTQFGKPVTLSCSQTLNHNVMYWYQQKSSQAPKLLFHYYDKDFNNEADTPDNFQSRRPNTSFCFLDIRSPGLGDTAMYLCATRRGTQPQHFGDGTRLSIL.

The chain carries TRBV28 and TRBJ1-4; D might be TRBD1 (5 bases). V shed 1 base and J shed 7 bases, with 10 bases lying between them. There are 14 residues in the CDR3. Looked up from germline, CDR1 is MDHEN and CDR2 is SYDVKM. The CDR3 nucleotides are TGTGCCAGCAGTTTATATGGGGCGGGTGAAAAACTGTTTTTT. This codes for CASSLYGAGEKLFF.

This clone appeared once. The V gene is TRBV28, the J gene TRBJ1-1; D call uncertain. Germline-derived CDR1 and CDR2 are MDHEN and SYDVKM. The CDR3 runs 11 residues. The ends were cut back, 6 bases at V and 11 bases at J, with 13 bases in the middle. CDR3: CASSYDLGAFF. The CDR3 region has the DNA TGTGCCAGCAGCTACGACCTGGGGGCTTTCTTT.

This chain uses TRBV9 with TRBJ2-2; the match to TRBD1 covers 8 bases. Germline values: CDR1 SGDLS, CDR2 YYNGEE. Trimming at V came to 8 bases and at J to 0 bases, leaving 3 bases not matched to a gene. The CDR3 spans 14 residues. CDR3: CASQGAANTGELFF. CDR3 sequence (DNA): TGTGCCAGTCAGGGGGCGGCGAACACCGGGGAGCTGTTTTTT.

In this sample, this clone turned up many times. The chain links TRBV5-6 to TRBJ1-1, with D hard to call. The CDR3 covers 15 residues. Trimming left V 4 bases short and J 3 bases short, with 16 bases between. Germline V CDR1 and CDR2: SGHDT, YYEEEE. The CDR3 DNA reads TGTGCCAGCAGCCTTGACGGGTGGAGAGACACTGAAGCTTTCTTT. Translated, it gives CASSLDGWRDTEAFF.

The DNA for the CDR3 is TGCAGCGTTGAAAGTCAGGGGGCGCGGGGCTACACCTTC. Protein sequence: CSVESQGARGYTF. V usage is TRBV29-1 and J usage is TRBJ1-2; 8 positions agree with TRBD1. Germline V gives CDR1 SQVTM, CDR2 ANQGSEA. Trimming cost V 2 bases and J 8 bases; bases outside gene matches: 7. This CDR3 is built from 13 residues.

The V call is TRBV9, the J call TRBJ1-3; 7 nucleotides line up with TRBD1. This CDR3 is built from 16 residues. The germline CDR1 and CDR2 sequences are SGDLS and YYNGEE. J was trimmed by 2 bases and V by 0 bases; bases with no gene match: 5. This CDR3 reads CASSVVATGPGNTIYF. The CDR3 DNA reads as TGTGCCAGCAGCGTAGTGGCGACAGGGCCTGGAAACACCATATATTTT.

The CDR3 DNA reads TGTGCCAGCTCCCGGCTAGCGGGACCCTCGGAAGATACGCAGTATTTT. Translated: CASSRLAGPSEDTQYF. V gene TRBV18 combines with J gene TRBJ2-3; 9 bases are shared with TRBD2. J was trimmed by 5 bases and V by 6 bases; bases with no gene match: 12. CDR1 KGHSH and CDR2 LQKENI come from the germline V gene. The CDR3 runs 16 residues.

This clone has only one observation. The chain combines TRBV29-1 with TRBJ1-2; 8 nucleotides agree with TRBD1. The junction had 16 bases not matched to a gene; V was cut back by 7 bases and J by 6 bases. CDR1 and CDR2 from the germline V gene are SQVTM and ANQGSEA. The CDR3 length is 15 residues. The CDR3 is CSADGGGTGFHGYTF. DNA for the CDR3: TGCAGCGCCGATGGTGGAGGGACAGGATTTCATGGCTACACCTTC.

J is TRBJ2-1 and V is TRBV12-3 or TRBV12-4; D is unresolved. Trimming cost V 3 bases and J 6 bases, with 3 bases left between them. This CDR3 region has 11 residues. This CDR3 is CASSFSNEQFF. The CDR3, as DNA: TGTGCCAGCAGTTTTTCCAATGAGCAGTTCTTC.

The chain recombines TRBV6-5 with TRBJ1-2, with D uncertain. This CDR3 has 13 amino acids. The V gene's germline CDR1 is MNHEY and CDR2 SVGAGI. Trimming took 4 bases from V and 4 from J, leaving 10 bases between them. CDR3 coding DNA: TGTGCCAGCAGTTGGCAGGAGGGCTATGGCTACACCTTC. Translating gives CASSWQEGYGYTF.

The chain uses TRBV18 and TRBJ1-4; TRBD1 might be the D (5 bases). The germline V gene encodes CDR1 KGHSH and CDR2 LQKENI. The length of the CDR3 is 15 residues. Trimming removed 3 bases from V and 0 bases from J, with 8 bases in between. The CDR3 loop reads CASSPRGATNEKLFF. The CDR3 nucleotides read TGTGCCAGCTCACCTCGGGGGGCAACTAATGAAAAACTGTTTTTT.

This clone has only a few counts. The chain uses TRBV30 and TRBJ1-4; D gene unclear. The CDR3 spans 11 residues. Germline assignment: CDR1 GTSNPN and CDR2 SVGIG (reference sequence). Trimming took 4 bases from V and 6 from J, leaving 6 bases between them. The CDR3 here is CAWKTHEKLFF. In nucleotides, the CDR3 is TGTGCCTGGAAGACCCATGAAAAACTGTTTTTT.